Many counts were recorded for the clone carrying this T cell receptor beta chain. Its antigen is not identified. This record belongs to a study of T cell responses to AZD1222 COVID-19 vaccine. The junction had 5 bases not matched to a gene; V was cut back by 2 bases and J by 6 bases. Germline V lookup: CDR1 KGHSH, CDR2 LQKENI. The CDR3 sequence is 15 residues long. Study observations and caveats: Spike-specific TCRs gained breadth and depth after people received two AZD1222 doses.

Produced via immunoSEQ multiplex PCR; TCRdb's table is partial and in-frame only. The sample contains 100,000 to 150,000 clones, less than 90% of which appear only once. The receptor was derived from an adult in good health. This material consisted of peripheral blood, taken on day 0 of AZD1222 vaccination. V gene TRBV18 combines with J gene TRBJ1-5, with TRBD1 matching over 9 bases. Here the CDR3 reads CASSPDTGGLQPQHF. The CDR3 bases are TGTGCCAGCTCACCAGATACAGGGGGCCTTCAGCCCCAGCATTTT. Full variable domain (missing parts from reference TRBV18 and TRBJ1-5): NAGVMQNPRHLVRRRGQEARLRCSPMKGHSHVYWYRQLPEEGLKFMVYLQKENIIDESGMPKERFSAEFPKEGPSILRIQQVVRGDSAAYFCASSPDTGGLQPQHFGDGTRLSIL.